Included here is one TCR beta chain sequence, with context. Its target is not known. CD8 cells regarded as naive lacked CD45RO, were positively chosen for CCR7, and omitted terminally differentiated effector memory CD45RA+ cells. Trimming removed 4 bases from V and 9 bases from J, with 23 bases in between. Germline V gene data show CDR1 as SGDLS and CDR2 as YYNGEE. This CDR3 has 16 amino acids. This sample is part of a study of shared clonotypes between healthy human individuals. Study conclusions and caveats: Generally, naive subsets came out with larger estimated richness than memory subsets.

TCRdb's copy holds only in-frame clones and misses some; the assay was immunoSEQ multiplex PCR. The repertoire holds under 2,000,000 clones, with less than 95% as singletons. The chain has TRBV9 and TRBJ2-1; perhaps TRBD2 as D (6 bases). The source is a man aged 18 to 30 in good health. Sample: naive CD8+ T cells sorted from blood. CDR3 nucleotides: TGTGCCAGCAGCCTAGGAGGGCTAGTAATCCCCAGTGAGCAGTTCTTC. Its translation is CASSLGGLVIPSEQFF.